The 14 T cell receptor beta chains in this list originate from one sample, sequenced in a study of CD8+CD57+ T cells in acquired aplastic anemia. Patients selected for sequencing had displayed CD8+CD57+ cell expansion by flow cytometry. Researchers used genomic DNA as the template to profile TCR beta VDJ and CDR3. One entry per CDR3 protein results from TCRdb running MiXCR on the reads. The data contain roughly 61,000 distinct CDR3 sequences, approximately 54% of them singletons. The specimen sequenced was sorted CD4+, CD8+, or CD8+CD57+ T cells (not recorded which) from PBMCs. These receptors originate from a human donor with aplastic anemia.

The chain recombines TRBV7-9 with TRBJ1-2; D is perhaps TRBD1 (6 bases). CDR1 and CDR2 (germline): SEHNR, FQNEAQ (reference sequence). There are 12 residues in the CDR3. Deletions cut 5 bases from V and 7 bases from J, with 11 bases between. The CDR3 coding sequence is TGTGCCAGCAGCGAGCAGGGGTTTGGCTACACCTTC. As protein: CASSEQGFGYTF.

About this clonotype itself: A read error may be the cause here, since a much bigger clone is one base away. The chain employs TRBV28 and TRBJ1-2; maybe TRBD1 (6 bases). The length of the CDR3 is 15 residues. In germline, CDR1 is MDHEN, CDR2 SYDVKM. Written as DNA, the CDR3 is TGTGCCCGCAGCTCCCAAGGGAGGGAAAGGGGGGGCTACACCTTC. It codes for CARSSQGRERGGYTF.

This sequence joins TRBV10-3 and TRBJ1-1; D gene unclear. Germline V gene lookup returns CDR1 ENHRY and CDR2 SYGVKD. V was cut by 10 bases and J by 12 bases, with 18 bases left in between. The CDR3 consists of 11 residues. The CDR3 DNA is TGTGCCAGCCTCCGGGATATGGCAACTTTCTTT. Protein product: CASLRDMATFF.

The chain carries TRBV20-1 and TRBJ2-1, with 14 bases lining up with TRBD2. The CDR3 runs 15 residues. From germline, CDR1 is DFQATT and CDR2 SNEGSKA (reference sequence). Trimming removed 3 bases from V and 7 bases from J; junction bases left unmatched: 5. In DNA, the CDR3 is TGCAGTGCTAGGGAGGGACTAGCGGGGGAGAATGAGCAGTTCTTC. The encoded protein is CSAREGLAGENEQFF.

Judged by abundance, this clonotype is medium-sized (0.01 to 0.1%). J is TRBJ1-6 and V is TRBV25-1, with unresolved D. This CDR3 contains 17 residues. Germline lookup yields CDR1 MGHDK and CDR2 SYGVNS. V was cut by 1 base and J by 2 bases, with 12 bases left in between. CDR3 sequence: CASSEWEAAAYNSPLHF. The CDR3 nucleotides read TGTGCCAGCAGTGAATGGGAGGCAGCAGCCTATAATTCACCCCTCCACTTT.

The genes are TRBV7-9 and TRBJ1-2; no clear D. The germline CDR1 and CDR2 sequences are SEHNR and FQNEAQ (reference sequence). V lost 6 bases and J lost 3, with 17 bases in between. This CDR3 contains 15 residues. The CDR3 is CASSRGPTYYYGYTF. The CDR3 DNA reads TGTGCCAGCAGTCGCGGGCCCACTTACTACTATGGCTACACCTTC.

V is TRBV20-1 and J is TRBJ1-2; no clear D. The germline gives CDR1 DFQATT, CDR2 SNEGSKA (reference sequence). This CDR3 has 11 amino acids. The CDR3 spells CGTIRDYGYTF. CDR3 DNA: TGCGGCACTATTCGGGACTATGGCTACACCTTC.

This chain joins TRBV11-3 and TRBJ1-2; weak D call: TRBD1 (5 bases). V was cut by 6 bases and J by 4 bases, with 9 bases left in between. The CDR3 has 12 amino acids. Germline CDR1 is SGHNT and CDR2 is YENEEA. For the CDR3, the DNA is TGTGCCAGCAGTCAGGGAACCTATGGCTACACCTTC. It translates to CASSQGTYGYTF.

In its sample, this clonotype is medium-sized. This chain joins TRBV10-3 and TRBJ1-1; no clear D gene. Germline CDR1 and CDR2: ENHRY and SYGVKD. V was clipped by 7 bases and J by 3 bases, with 15 bases between them. The CDR3 is made up of 14 amino acids. Written as DNA, the CDR3 is TGTGCCATCACTCCAAGGGAGACCCACACTGAAGCTTTCTTT. Protein product: CAITPRETHTEAFF.

This clonotype appeared many times. The rearrangement links TRBV5-6 to TRBJ2-7; D might be TRBD1 (5 bases). The CDR3 loop spans 14 amino acids. Between the trimmed V and J ends, which lost 0 bases and 3 bases, there was a span of 10 bases. CDR1 is SGHDT, CDR2 YYEEEE, per germline. The CDR3 region is CASSLGQGFYEQYF. Written as DNA, the CDR3 is TGTGCCAGCAGCTTGGGGCAGGGCTTCTACGAGCAGTACTTC.

The rearrangement joins TRBV19 to TRBJ1-1; the match to TRBD1 covers 9 bases. V lost 4 bases, J lost 1 base, and 7 bases stayed unmatched. Germline CDR1 is LNHDA and CDR2 is SQIVND (reference sequence). This CDR3 is built from 16 residues. CDR3 nucleotide sequence: TGTGCCAGTAGTAAACCGGGACAGGGAACGAACACTGAAGCTTTCTTT. This encodes CASSKPGQGTNTEAFF.

The genes are TRBV7-3 and TRBJ2-7; no firm D call. The CDR3 is 12 residues long. Per germline, CDR1 SGHTA and CDR2 FQGTGA. V gave up 4 bases and J gave up 5 bases, with 9 bases separating them. The CDR3 region is CASSSPRNEQYF. The CDR3, as DNA: TGTGCCAGCAGCTCCCCCCGAAACGAGCAGTACTTC.

This chain joins TRBV13 and TRBJ1-2; 10 nucleotides align to TRBD1. After removal of 8 bases from V and 7 bases from J, the junction contained 7 bases not matched to a gene. Germline CDR1 reads PRHDT; CDR2 reads FYEKMQ (reference sequence). There are 13 residues in the CDR3. The CDR3 loop is CASLRQGAGGYTF. DNA of the CDR3: TGTGCCAGCCTCCGACAGGGGGCGGGTGGCTACACCTTC.

The rearrangement uses TRBV11-2 and TRBJ2-1, with TRBD2 matching over 9 bases. V dropped 1 base and J dropped 4; count of bases not matched to a gene: 5. Germline V lookup: CDR1 SGHAT, CDR2 FQNNGV. This CDR3 contains 16 residues. CDR3 sequence: CASSLGLAVKYNEQFF. The CDR3 nucleotides are TGTGCCAGCAGCTTAGGACTAGCGGTTAAATACAATGAGCAGTTCTTC.